This entry features one TCR beta chain sequence. The data stem from a study of control samples from healthy donors and cancer patients. Repertoires were generated with immunoSEQ multiplex PCR, while TCRdb's copy carries only in-frame clones and drops some. The sample holds about 130,000 clones, approximately 92% seen once. The germline V and J ends were trimmed by 4 bases and 6 bases, with 13 bases remaining between them. CDR1 is MNHEY, CDR2 SMNVEV, per germline (reference sequence). The CDR3 sequence is 14 residues long. This chain connects TRBV27 to TRBJ1-5; D is ambiguous. The specimen was blood. This TCR derives from a man aged 35-49 years in good health. CDR3 protein: CASSSRGYLQPQHF. CDR3 bases: TGTGCCAGCAGTTCCCGCGGTTACCTTCAGCCCCAGCATTTT.